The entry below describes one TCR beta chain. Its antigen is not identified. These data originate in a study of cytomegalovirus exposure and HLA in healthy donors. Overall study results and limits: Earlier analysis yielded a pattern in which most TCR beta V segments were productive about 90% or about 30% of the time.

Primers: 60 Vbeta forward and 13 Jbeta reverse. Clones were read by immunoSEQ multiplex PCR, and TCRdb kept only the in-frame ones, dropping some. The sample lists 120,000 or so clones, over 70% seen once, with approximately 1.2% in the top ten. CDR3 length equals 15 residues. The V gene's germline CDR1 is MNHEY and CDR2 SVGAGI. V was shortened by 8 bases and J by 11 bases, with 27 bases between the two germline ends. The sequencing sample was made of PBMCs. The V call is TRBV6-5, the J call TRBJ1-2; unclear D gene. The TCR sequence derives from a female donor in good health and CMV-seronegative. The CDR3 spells CASGNPGYLTGRYTF. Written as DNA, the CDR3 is TGTGCCAGCGGAAACCCGGGTTATCTTACGGGGAGGTACACCTTC.